Listed below are T cell receptor beta chains from one sample, sequenced in a study of blood T cell repertoires in COVID-19. The method was immunoSEQ multiplex PCR; TCRdb's version includes in-frame clones alone and lacks a portion of them. The data show a few hundred thousand clones, around 90% seen once. Sample: peripheral blood. These receptors came from a woman in her fifties or sixties with COVID-19, enrolled during active disease. CDR3s include the opening cysteine and the closing phenylalanine or tryptophan. D genes are given only for firm matches. The size entry is marked missing in some rows and otherwise reads once, few, many or a size class.

>NA|TRBJ2-3|NA|TRBV6-1
TGTGCCAGCAGTGACAGATCAGATACGCAGTATTTT
CASSDRSDTQYF
>NA|TRBJ2-1|TRBD2|TRBV4-3
TGCGCCAGCAGCCCCACTATACCGGGTATTGGTGCGGGAGTCCCGGGTATCAATGAGCAGTTCTTC
CASSPTIPGIGAGVPGINEQFF
>NA|TRBJ2-1|TRBD2|TRBV5-4
TGTGCCAGCAGCCCTGGTGGTGGGACTAGCGGGATCAATGAGCAGTTCTTC
CASSPGGGTSGINEQFF
>NA|TRBJ2-7|TRBD1|TRBV19
TGTGCCAGTAAGGGTTCCGGGACAGGGGTTTACGAGCAGTACTTC
CASKGSGTGVYEQYF
>NA|TRBJ1-1|NA|TRBV7-9
TGTGCCAGCAGCCACTTGGGGGGGCACACTGAAGCTTTCTTT
CASSHLGGHTEAFF
>NA|TRBJ1-5|NA|TRBV6-5
TGTGCCAGCAGAGAGCTCGTCACGGTGAATCAGCCCCAGCATTTT
CASRELVTVNQPQHF
>NA|TRBJ1-1|NA|TRBV5-6
TGTGCCAGCAGCTTCAGACTTGTCGCTGAAGCTTTCTTT
CASSFRLVAEAFF
>NA|TRBJ2-2|NA|TRBV19
TGTGCCAGTAGTCCCGGGACACCGAACACCGGGGAGCTGTTTTTT
CASSPGTPNTGELFF
>NA|TRBJ1-3|TRBD1|TRBV30
TGTGCCTGGAGTAGTGAGAGGGGGCTTGGGGTTGTATGGGGAAACACCATATATTTT
CAWSSERGLGVVWGNTIYF
>NA|TRBJ2-1|NA|TRBV7-8
TGTGCCAGCAGCCCTCAGAATGAGCAGTTCTTC
CASSPQNEQFF
>NA|TRBJ1-2|NA|TRBV7-9
TGTGCCAGCAGTCTAGGGACTCCGGAAGGCTACACCTTC
CASSLGTPEGYTF
>NA|TRBJ2-7|TRBD1|TRBV19
TGTGCCAGTAGTGACAGGGGCTCCTACGAGCAGTACTTC
CASSDRGSYEQYF
>NA|TRBJ1-5|TRBD1|TRBV19
TGTGCCAGTAGTAGACCGGGACAGGGTTTCAATCAGCCCCAGCATTTT
CASSRPGQGFNQPQHF
>many|TRBJ1-2|NA|TRBV5-6
TGTGCCAGCAGCTTTGGGCAGGTTAACTATGGCTACACCTTC
CASSFGQVNYGYTF
>NA|TRBJ1-1|TRBD1|TRBV6-6
TGTGCCAGCAGGCACCGGGACAGGGACGGGGGCACTGAAGCTTTCTTT
CASRHRDRDGGTEAFF
>NA|TRBJ1-3|NA|TRBV4-1
TGCGCCAGCAGCCAAGCTCTCAGAGAAAGGCGGAACACCATATATTTT
CASSQALRERRNTIYF
>NA|TRBJ1-1|NA|TRBV6-5
TGTGCCAGCAGAAACCGACACGCTGAAGCTTTCTTT
CASRNRHAEAFF
>NA|TRBJ1-3|NA|TRBV10-1
TGCGCCAGCAAAATCATGACGACTTTTTATGGAAACACCATATATTTT
CASKIMTTFYGNTIYF
>NA|TRBJ2-7|NA|TRBV27
TGTGCCAGCAGTTTTAACACAGGATTCGAGCAGTACTTC
CASSFNTGFEQYF
>NA|TRBJ1-1|TRBD1|TRBV7-2
TGTGCCAGCAGCCCATATGGACAGGGCAAAGCTTTCTTT
CASSPYGQGKAFF
>NA|TRBJ2-7|TRBD1|TRBV19
TGTGCCAGTAGTAGATTCGGGGACAGCTCCTACGAGCAGTACTTC
CASSRFGDSSYEQYF
>NA|TRBJ1-2|TRBD1|TRBV7-9
TGTGCCAGTAGTGGGACAGGGCCCTATGGCTACACCTTC
CASSGTGPYGYTF
>NA|TRBJ2-6|NA|TRBV4-3
TGCGCCAGCAGCCAAGGAGGCTCTGGGGCCAACGTCCTGACTTTC
CASSQGGSGANVLTF
>NA|TRBJ1-1|TRBD1|TRBV10-3
TGTGCCATCAGTGAGGCCGGGACAGACAACACTGAAGCTTTCTTT
CAISEAGTDNTEAFF
>NA|TRBJ2-2|NA|TRBV7-2
TGTGCCAGCAGTTACGGGGGGCTAGCGAACACCGGGGAGCTGTTTTTT
CASSYGGLANTGELFF
>once|TRBJ2-1|TRBD2|TRBV30
TGTGCCTGGCAGCGGGAGGCCTACAATGAGCAGTTCTTC
CAWQREAYNEQFF
>NA|TRBJ2-1|TRBD2|TRBV5-4
TGTGCCAGCAGGGAGACTAGCGGTCTTGACAATGAGCAGTTCTTC
CASRETSGLDNEQFF
>few|TRBJ2-5|TRBD2|TRBV6-2/TRBV6-3
TGTGCCAGCACCCCAGCGGGAGCCGCGAAGACCCAGTACTTC
CASTPAGAAKTQYF
>NA|TRBJ2-7|TRBD2|TRBV15
TGTGCCACCAGCAGAGTTAGCGGGAGTTACGAGCAGTACTTC
CATSRVSGSYEQYF
>NA|TRBJ2-1|NA|TRBV9
TGTGCCAGCAGCGAGGGGACTTGGTACGAGCAGTTCTTC
CASSEGTWYEQFF
>NA|TRBJ2-3|NA|TRBV6-5
TGTGCCAGCAGTTATCAGGTGTCAGATACGCAGTATTTT
CASSYQVSDTQYF
>NA|TRBJ2-2|NA|TRBV7-9
TGTGCCAGCAGCTCCGTCTCTGTAAACACCGGGGAGCTGTTTTTT
CASSSVSVNTGELFF
>NA|TRBJ2-7|NA|TRBV2
TGTGCCAGCAGCCGGGACTCCAGCTCCTACGAGCAGTACTTC
CASSRDSSSYEQYF
>NA|TRBJ1-3|TRBD1|TRBV18
TGTGCCAGCTCACCCGGGACAGCCCGAAAAATGGGAAACACCATATATTTT
CASSPGTARKMGNTIYF
>once|TRBJ2-1|NA|TRBV4-2
TGTGCCAGCAGCCACTCCAGGGTGAATGAGCAGTTCTTC
CASSHSRVNEQFF
>NA|TRBJ2-5|TRBD1|TRBV12-3/TRBV12-4
TGTGCCAGCAGGACAGGGGTCCAAGAGACCCAGTACTTC
CASRTGVQETQYF
>NA|TRBJ1-3|NA|TRBV13
TGTGCCAGCAGCTTAGTTCGCACTCGAGGCTCTGGAAACACCATATATTTT
CASSLVRTRGSGNTIYF
>NA|TRBJ1-1|NA|TRBV27
TGTGCCAGCAGTTCCGGCCTAGGGGGAGGGGACACTGAAGCTTTCTTT
CASSSGLGGGDTEAFF
>NA|TRBJ1-1|NA|TRBV5-1
TGCGCCAGCAGACATACAGGGAACACTGAAGCTTTCTTT
CASRHTGNTEAFF
>few|TRBJ1-2|NA|TRBV7-9
TGTGCCAGCAGCGCCGGGACACAGGTCGATGGCTACACCTTC
CASSAGTQVDGYTF
>NA|TRBJ2-3|NA|TRBV20-1
TGCAGTGCTAGTACAGACACGGGCACAGATACGCAGTATTTT
CSASTDTGTDTQYF
>NA|TRBJ2-1|NA|TRBV18
TGTGCCAGCAGACCGAGTAGCAGCGATGAGCAGTTCTTC
CASRPSSSDEQFF
>NA|TRBJ2-1|NA|TRBV24-1
TGTGCCACCAGTGACCCTGGTCATCGCGATGAGCAGTTCTTC
CATSDPGHRDEQFF
>once|TRBJ1-1|NA|TRBV6-5
TGTGCCAGCAGGACTCCGGGAGCGAATGAAGCTTTCTTT
CASRTPGANEAFF
>NA|TRBJ2-3|TRBD2|TRBV25-1
TGTGCCAGCAGTGAACTTACTAGCGGGAGTGCAGATACGCAGTATTTT
CASSELTSGSADTQYF
>NA|TRBJ2-5|NA|TRBV28
TGTGCCACTGCAGGGTCCCAAGAGACCCAGTACTTC
CATAGSQETQYF
>NA|TRBJ2-1|TRBD2|TRBV6-1
TGTGCCAGCAGTGAATCCGCGGGAGGAGGGTACAATGAGCAGTTCTTC
CASSESAGGGYNEQFF
>once|TRBJ2-3|TRBD2|TRBV11-2
TGTGCCAGCAGCTCGGGACTAGCGGGAGATTTTGATACGCAGTATTTT
CASSSGLAGDFDTQYF
>NA|TRBJ2-1|NA|TRBV5-1
TGCGCCAGCAGGATGCCGAGCTCCTACAATGAGCAGTTCTTC
CASRMPSSYNEQFF
>NA|TRBJ2-1|TRBD1|TRBV11-3
TGTGCCAGCAGCACGAACAGGGGGGAGAATGAGCAGTTCTTC
CASSTNRGENEQFF
>NA|TRBJ1-6|TRBD1|TRBV10-1
TGCGCCAGCAGTGGACAGGGGGTTTATAATTCACCCCTCCACTTT
CASSGQGVYNSPLHF
>NA|TRBJ2-3|TRBD2|TRBV7-9
TGTGCCAGCAGCTTACCTAGCGGGAGAATCTCAAGCACAGATACGCAGTATTTT
CASSLPSGRISSTDTQYF
>NA|TRBJ1-1|NA|TRBV13
TGTGCCAGCAGCTTAATACTCGCGGGCGAAGCTTTCTTT
CASSLILAGEAFF
>NA|TRBJ2-5|TRBD2|TRBV11-2
TGTGCCAGCAGGTCAGGTTCTAGCGGGAGGGTTGAGACCCAGTACTTC
CASRSGSSGRVETQYF
>NA|TRBJ2-7|NA|TRBV20-1
TGCAGTGCGGAACAGGAATACGAGCAGTACTTC
CSAEQEYEQYF
>NA|TRBJ2-5|TRBD1|TRBV5-1
TGCGCCAGCAGCTTGGGAGGGGGCGAGGAGACCCAGTACTTC
CASSLGGGEETQYF
>NA|TRBJ1-2|NA|TRBV7-9
TGTGCCAGCAGCTCAGGGGATGTAGGCTACACCTTC
CASSSGDVGYTF
>many|TRBJ2-1|TRBD2|TRBV6-4
TGTGCCAGCAGTGAAGGACTAGCGGGAAATGAGCAGTTCTTC
CASSEGLAGNEQFF
>NA|TRBJ2-3|TRBD2|TRBV12-5
TGTGCTAGTGGTTACACCCGGAGTTCACCGGGACTAGCGGTTGTTTATACGCAGTATTTT
CASGYTRSSPGLAVVYTQYF